Following are 32 T cell receptor beta chains from one sample sequenced in a study of blood T cells in healthy people across ages (dated by TCRdb to the mid-2010s). The library was prepared using 5' RACE. The instrument given in TCRdb is Illumina HiSeq 2500. A second PCR of roughly 6 to 12 cycles was run with a J-beta primer mix and a sample-barcoded 5' primer. The public reads were run again by TCRdb, first through fastp at Q25 and then through MiXCR, and only productive beta chains were kept. Rows with a matching CDR3 protein are joined into one entry that keeps the most common DNA and genes. The sample contains a few hundred thousand distinct CDR3 sequences, about 49% of them found a single time. Around 49% of the sample belongs to the ten largest clones. Sample: blood. The receptors derive from a man in his sixties in good health.

Notes on this clonotype: The junction and the germline gene differ at one end; a read error may be behind it. This rearrangement joins TRBV7-8 to TRBJ2-3; 8 nucleotides line up with TRBD2. Germline assignment: CDR1 SGHVS and CDR2 FQNEAQ. The length of the CDR3 is 15 residues. The CDR3, as DNA: TGTGCCAGCAGCATAGCGGGGTCTCCTTCAGATACGCAGTATTTT. Translation: CASSIAGSPSDTQYF.

J is TRBJ2-1 and V is TRBV9, with TRBD1 matching 7 bases. The germline gives CDR1 SGDLS, CDR2 YYNGEE. CDR3 length: 15 amino acids. V trimming: 1 base; J trimming: 4 bases; junction bases outside the gene matches: 5. For the CDR3, the DNA is TGTGCCAGCAGCGTAACGGCAGGGGGATACAATGAGCAGTTCTTC. Its translation: CASSVTAGGYNEQFF.

This clonotype was detected many times. The chain links TRBV20-1 to TRBJ2-7, with D unclear. The germline V gene encodes CDR1 DFQATT and CDR2 SNEGSKA (reference sequence). Trimming took 5 bases from V and 0 from J, leaving 2 bases between them. The length of the CDR3 is 10 residues. The CDR3 DNA reads TGCAGTGCTGTCTCCTACGAGCAGTACTTC. Translation gives CSAVSYEQYF.

V and J are TRBV2 and TRBJ2-4, with TRBD2 matching 10 bases. The DNA end lines up better with TRBJ2-7; the J call may be wrong. CDR3 length: 15 residues. The germline V gene encodes CDR1 SNHLY and CDR2 FYNNEI. The CDR3 coding sequence is TGTGCCAGCAGTGGCACGGCTAGCGGGAGCCACGAGCAGTACTTC. Protein: CASSGTASGSHEQYF.

The sample holds one count of this clonotype. The chain couples TRBV21-1 to TRBJ1-4; the D segment call TRBD1 is taken from the table without a DNA check. TRBV21-1 is given as a pseudogene. This CDR3 has 18 residues. The CDR3 DNA is TGTGCCAGCAGCTCATTCGGAAAGACAGGGGGCATGAGGGAAAAACTGTTTTTT. Protein: CASSSFGKTGGMREKLFF.

The rearrangement joins TRBV11-2 to TRBJ2-3; D gene uncertain. The germline V and J ends were trimmed by 5 bases and 1 base, with 16 bases remaining between them. Germline V lookup: CDR1 SGHAT, CDR2 FQNNGV. The CDR3 loop spans 16 amino acids. In nucleotides, the CDR3 is TGTGCCAGCAGCCCCCGGGCTCAACGGGGCACAGATACGCAGTATTTT. This encodes CASSPRAQRGTDTQYF.

This chain joins TRBV7-2 and TRBJ2-7, with a tentative D call TRBD2 (5 bases). V was shortened by 6 bases and J by 3 bases, with 9 bases between the two germline ends. Germline assignment: CDR1 SGHTA and CDR2 FQGNSA. The CDR3 runs 12 residues. The CDR3 loop is CASRAGNYEQYF. CDR3 bases: TGTGCCAGCAGGGCCGGGAACTACGAGCAGTACTTC. Combining the CDR3 with reference TRBV7-2 and TRBJ2-7 gives the whole variable domain GAGVSQSPSNKVTEKGKDVELRCDPISGHTALYWYRQSLGQGLEFLIYFQGNSAPDKSGLPSDRFSAERTGGSVSTLTIQRTQQEDSAVYLCASRAGNYEQYFGPGTRLTVT.

This clonotype was recorded a few times. J is TRBJ2-1 and V is TRBV29-1; D gene uncertain. The J call may be faulty, since TRBJ2-7 better matches the DNA end. Germline V gene sequence: CDR1 SQVTM, CDR2 ANQGSEA. This CDR3 comprises 14 residues. CDR3 nucleotide sequence: TGCAGCATAAGGCCCTTTGGCTCCTACAATGAGCAGTACTTC. Residues: CSIRPFGSYNEQYF.

This clonotype occurred a few times. The rearrangement uses TRBV6-5 and TRBJ2-4, with no clear D. CDR3 length: 16 residues. V gave up 5 bases and J gave up 0 bases, with 14 bases separating them. The V gene's germline CDR1 is MNHEY and CDR2 SVGAGI. CDR3 nucleotide sequence: TGTGCCAGCAGTCCTTCTAAGGCCAGAGCCAAAAACATTCAGTACTTC. Amino acids: CASSPSKARAKNIQYF.

V usage is TRBV28 and J usage is TRBJ2-7, with 12 nucleotides matching TRBD2. Germline V CDR1 and CDR2: MDHEN, SYDVKM. The CDR3 sequence is 16 residues long. V lost 5 bases, J lost 3 bases, and 8 bases stayed unmatched. In DNA form, the CDR3 reads TGTGCCAGCAGTGGGACCGGACTAGCGGGGATCTACGAGCAGTACTTC. This codes for CASSGTGLAGIYEQYF. The full variable domain, in which reference TRBV28 and TRBJ2-7 provide the parts outside the CDR3, is DVKVTQSSRYLVKRTGEKVFLECVQDMDHENMFWYRQDPGLGLRLIYFSYDVKMKEKGDIPEGYSVSREKKERFSLILESASTNQTSMYLCASSGTGLAGIYEQYFGPGTRLTVT.

This rearrangement joins TRBV6-5 to TRBJ2-7, with D possibly being TRBD2 (5 bases). This CDR3 is built from 13 residues. Looked up from germline, CDR1 is MNHEY and CDR2 is SVGAGI. V shed 7 bases and J shed 2 bases, with 12 bases lying between them. The CDR3 region is CASTGGSAYEQYF. CDR3 sequence (DNA): TGTGCCAGCACAGGCGGTAGCGCCTACGAGCAGTACTTC.

The table lists this clonotype with a few counts. This chain joins TRBV28 and TRBJ2-7, with D unresolved. The germline V gene has CDR1 MDHEN and CDR2 SYDVKM. The CDR3 totals 13 residues. V was trimmed by 8 bases and J by 2 bases, leaving 13 bases between them. In DNA form, the CDR3 reads TGTGCCAGCGGGGTTCTGCCTACCTACGAGCAGTACTTC. Its translation is CASGVLPTYEQYF. Full variable domain (rest looked up from reference TRBV28 and TRBJ2-7): DVKVTQSSRYLVKRTGEKVFLECVQDMDHENMFWYRQDPGLGLRLIYFSYDVKMKEKGDIPEGYSVSREKKERFSLILESASTNQTSMYLCASGVLPTYEQYFGPGTRLTVT.

CDR3 amino acids: CASAAGDGPYEQYF. DNA of the CDR3: TGCGCCAGCGCGGCCGGGGACGGTCCCTACGAGCAGTACTTC. This chain uses TRBV5-1 with TRBJ2-7; D assignment may be TRBD1 or TRBD2 (5 bases each). The CDR3 loop spans 14 amino acids. The germline V gene has CDR1 SGHRS and CDR2 YFSETQ. V lost 7 bases, J lost 2 bases, and 16 bases lay in between.

This clonotype was seen a few times. The chain couples TRBV2 to TRBJ2-7, with D perhaps TRBD2 (6 bases). Trimming left V 8 bases short and J 6 bases short, with 11 bases between. Looked up from germline, CDR1 is SNHLY and CDR2 is FYNNEI. The CDR3 totals 11 residues. The CDR3 here is CASQRRVEQYF. The CDR3 nucleotides read TGTGCCAGCCAGCGGAGGGTCGAGCAGTACTTC.

This clonotype has just a few counts. This chain joins TRBV20-1 and TRBJ2-3; tentative D call: TRBD2 (6 bases). This CDR3 has 11 amino acids. The germline V gene has CDR1 DFQATT and CDR2 SNEGSKA (reference sequence). The V and J ends lost 3 bases and 6 bases respectively, with 7 bases between them. CDR3 sequence reads: CSAREGDTQYF. CDR3 bases: TGCAGTGCTAGGGAGGGTGATACGCAGTATTTT.

This clonotype was recorded once. The rearrangement joins TRBV6-2 or TRBV6-3 to TRBJ2-3, with 7 bases that match TRBD2. Germline CDR1 and CDR2: MNHEY and SVGEGT. With V trimmed by 8 bases and J by 4 bases, 6 bases remained unmatched. This CDR3 comprises 13 residues. CDR3 bases: TGTGCCAGCGGGAGGGCGGGCCCAGATACGCAGTATTTT. Its protein is CASGRAGPDTQYF.

This clonotype was recorded a few times. The CDR3 sequence is CASNTLEGANVLTF. The CDR3 region has the DNA TGTGCCAGCAACACCCTAGAAGGTGCCAACGTCCTGACTTTC. The chain links TRBV6-2 or TRBV6-3 to TRBJ2-6; D ambiguous. The CDR3 loop spans 14 amino acids. Per the germline V gene, CDR1 is MNHEY and CDR2 is SVGEGT. V was clipped by 7 bases and J by 7 bases, with 14 bases between them.

As for this clonotype: The junction departs from germline at one end; a sequencing error may be responsible. This chain connects TRBV20-1 to TRBJ2-7; TRBD1 or TRBD2 may be the D gene (5 bases each). The V gene's germline CDR1 is DFQATT and CDR2 SNEGSKA (reference sequence). CDR3 length: 16 residues. CDR3 sequence (DNA): TGCAGTGCTAGACGAGGGGAGCGGATAAGCTCCTGCGAGCAGTACTTC. Its translation: CSARRGERISSCEQYF.

The genes are TRBV6-6 and TRBJ1-5; tentative D call: TRBD1 (6 bases). The germline gives CDR1 MNHNY, CDR2 SVGAGI (reference sequence). CDR3 length: 17 amino acids. V was cut by 7 bases and J by 4 bases, with 23 bases left in between. As DNA, the CDR3 is TGTGCCAGCAATCCCGGCGGATCGGGGGGCCATAATCAGCCCCAGCATTTT. Translated: CASNPGGSGGHNQPQHF.

The rearrangement uses TRBV12-3 or TRBV12-4 and TRBJ2-1; D might be TRBD2 (7 bases). The CDR3 extends over 15 amino acids. The V gene lost 2 bases and the J gene lost 3 bases, with 11 bases spanning the gap. CDR3 residues: CASSLRGADYNEQFF. The CDR3 DNA is TGTGCCAGCAGTTTACGGGGGGCGGACTACAATGAGCAGTTCTTC.

V usage is TRBV5-1 and J usage is TRBJ2-1; TRBD1 might be the D (6 bases). CDR1 is SGHRS, CDR2 YFSETQ, per germline. V lost 0 bases and J 8 bases, leaving 18 bases between the germline ends. This CDR3 has 16 amino acids. CDR3 region: CASSLGGHQGWDEQFF. The CDR3, as DNA: TGCGCCAGCAGCTTGGGGGGACATCAAGGGTGGGATGAGCAGTTCTTC.

In this sample, this clonotype turned up a few times. The rearrangement joins TRBV5-1 to TRBJ1-4, with 7 bases identical to TRBD1. Trimming removed 1 base from V and 4 bases from J; junction bases left unmatched: 4. Germline assignment: CDR1 SGHRS and CDR2 YFSETQ. The CDR3 length is 15 residues. The CDR3 region is CASSLSGTDNEKLFF. The CDR3 coding sequence is TGCGCCAGCAGCTTGTCCGGGACAGATAATGAAAAACTGTTTTTT. Full variable domain (missing parts from reference TRBV5-1 and TRBJ1-4): KAGVTQTPRYLIKTRGQQVTLSCSPISGHRSVSWYQQTPGQGLQFLFEYFSETQRNKGNFPGRFSGRQFSNSRSEMNVSTLELGDSALYLCASSLSGTDNEKLFFGSGTQLSVL.

The chain carries TRBV29-1 and TRBJ2-3, with 14 bases matching TRBD2. The CDR3 has 15 residues. Germline V gene lookup returns CDR1 SQVTM and CDR2 ANQGSEA. V dropped 5 bases and J dropped 1; count of bases not matched to a gene: 2. The CDR3: CSVRGLAGGTDTQYF. The CDR3 coding sequence is TGCAGCGTTCGGGGACTAGCGGGGGGCACAGATACGCAGTATTTT.

This clonotype was seen only a few times. The chain joins TRBV28 to TRBJ2-5, with 7 nucleotides matching TRBD2. The CDR3 sequence is 13 residues long. Trimming at V came to 7 bases and at J to 4 bases, leaving 6 bases not matched to a gene. The V gene's germline CDR1 is MDHEN and CDR2 SYDVKM. This CDR3 is CASTLPGGETQYF. Here the CDR3 DNA reads TGTGCCAGCACTCTGCCGGGGGGAGAGACCCAGTACTTC.

This clonotype was counted a few times. The CDR3 DNA is TGTGCCAGCAGCTTAGAGCTAGCGGGACCTGGGGAGCAGTACTTC. Residues: CASSLELAGPGEQYF. V is TRBV7-9 and J is TRBJ2-4, with TRBD2 matching over 9 bases. The length of the CDR3 is 15 residues. Trimming cost V 1 base and J 13 bases; bases outside gene matches: 11. Per germline, CDR1 SEHNR and CDR2 FQNEAQ (reference sequence).

The chain uses TRBV7-2 and TRBJ2-2; tentatively, D is TRBD2 (5 bases). Between the trimmed V and J ends, which lost 11 bases and 7 bases, there was a span of 20 bases. The CDR3 has 14 amino acids. Per the germline V gene, CDR1 is SGHTA and CDR2 is FQGNSA. The CDR3 DNA reads TGTGCCTGCCGACTACACACGGGCGGCGGGGAGCTGTTTTTT. This gives the protein CACRLHTGGGELFF.

Only a few counts were recorded for this clonotype. The rearrangement links TRBV4-3 to TRBJ2-7; 9 bases agree with TRBD2. The CDR3 totals 15 residues. CDR1 is LGHNA, CDR2 YSLEER, per germline. V lost 3 bases to trimming and J lost 2 bases; unmatched junction nucleotides: 5. CDR3 sequence (DNA): TGCGCCAGCAGCCATCTCCTAGCGGGACCCTACGAGCAGTACTTC. Translated, it gives CASSHLLAGPYEQYF.

Note on this clonotype: This may be a read error, as it is one base from a much larger clone. The chain employs TRBV4-2 and TRBJ2-5; D remains ambiguous. Between the trimmed V and J ends, which lost 1 base and 11 bases, there was a span of 23 bases. Germline-derived CDR1 and CDR2 are LGHNA and YNFKEQ. The CDR3 contains 16 residues. Written as DNA, the CDR3 is TGTGCCAGCAGCCAAGCCAAGATTGGGGTGGTCCATGAGCAGTACTTC. Translating it yields CASSQAKIGVVHEQYF.

The chain recombines TRBV5-5 with TRBJ2-3, with D perhaps matching TRBD1 (5 bases). The germline CDR1 and CDR2 sequences are SGHKS and YYEKEE (reference sequence). V was clipped by 2 bases and J by 0 bases, with 7 bases between them. CDR3 length: 14 amino acids. The CDR3 nucleotides are TGTGCCAGCAGCTTCGACAGTAGCACAGATACGCAGTATTTT. Translation gives CASSFDSSTDTQYF.

A single count supports this clonotype. One junction end disagrees with the germline gene, perhaps due to a read error. The J gene is TRBJ1-2, the V gene TRBV11-1; weak D call: TRBD1 (5 bases). The CDR3 is 15 amino acids. The germline CDR1 and CDR2 sequences are SGHAT and FQDESV (reference sequence). CDR3 residues: CVSSFNPDSYYGYTF. The CDR3 bases are TGTGTCAGCAGCTTCAACCCAGACAGCTACTATGGCTACACCTTC.

This clonotype was seen a handful of times. This chain uses TRBV5-1 with TRBJ2-5, with D unresolved. This CDR3 is 15 amino acids long. Trimming took 0 bases from V and 6 from J, leaving 15 bases between them. Germline V gene data show CDR1 as SGHRS and CDR2 as YFSETQ. CDR3 nucleotide sequence: TGCGCCAGCAGCTTGGCCGCCGAGGAACGTCAGACCCAGTACTTC. This sequence encodes CASSLAAEERQTQYF.

The genes are TRBV28 and TRBJ2-1; maybe TRBD2 (6 bases). Per the germline V gene, CDR1 is MDHEN and CDR2 is SYDVKM. CDR3 length equals 16 residues. Deletions cut 2 bases from V and 8 bases from J, with 19 bases between. The CDR3: CASSLPSVRVRDEQFF. The CDR3 bases are TGTGCCAGCAGTTTACCTAGCGTGAGGGTTCGGGATGAGCAGTTCTTC. The complete variable domain, with remaining parts taken from reference TRBV28 and TRBJ2-1, reads DVKVTQSSRYLVKRTGEKVFLECVQDMDHENMFWYRQDPGLGLRLIYFSYDVKMKEKGDIPEGYSVSREKKERFSLILESASTNQTSMYLCASSLPSVRVRDEQFFGPGTRLTVL.